The 30 T cell receptor beta chains below all came from one sample that was sequenced in a study of T cells in tuberculosis. The method was immunoSEQ multiplex PCR; TCRdb's version includes in-frame clones alone and lacks a portion of them. This table has under 40,000 clones, approximately 95% appearing once. Sequenced: PBMCs. Receptors originate from a donor aged 5 to 30 with latent tuberculosis or without tuberculosis infection.

The chain carries TRBV30 and TRBJ1-1; 7 bases align to TRBD1. Germline V lookup: CDR1 GTSNPN, CDR2 SVGIG (reference sequence). V shed 4 bases and J 4 bases; nucleotides not matched to a gene: 6. CDR3 size: 13 residues. This CDR3 reads CAWTGTAFTEAFF. CDR3 sequence (DNA): TGTGCCTGGACCGGGACAGCTTTCACTGAAGCTTTCTTT. Full variable domain (outside the CDR3, taken from reference TRBV30 and TRBJ1-1): SQTIHQWPATLVQPVGSPLSLECTVEGTSNPNLYWYRQAAGRGLQLLFYSVGIGQISSEVPQNLSASRPQDRQFILSSKKLLLSDSGFYLCAWTGTAFTEAFFGQGTRLTVV.

The rearrangement links TRBV5-5 to TRBJ2-1, with TRBD1 matching 7 bases. The CDR3 has 16 residues. V dropped 4 bases and J dropped 4; count of bases not matched to a gene: 11. Germline V lookup: CDR1 SGHKS, CDR2 YYEKEE (reference sequence). CDR3 amino acids: CASSRFRDSPYNEQFF. CDR3 sequence (DNA): TGTGCCAGCAGCCGATTCCGGGACAGTCCTTACAATGAGCAGTTCTTC.

The genes are TRBV5-4 and TRBJ2-1; 7 bases fit TRBD1. The CDR3 consists of 15 residues. The ends lost 2 bases at V and 9 bases at J; junction bases unmatched: 11. Germline assignment: CDR1 SGHNT and CDR2 YYREEE (reference sequence). CDR3 nucleotides: TGTGCCAGCAGCTTTCTGGACAGGAGGCTTAGTGAGCAGTTCTTC. As protein: CASSFLDRRLSEQFF.

The chain joins TRBV5-1 to TRBJ2-7; D call uncertain. The ends were cut back, 7 bases at V and 4 bases at J, with 15 bases in the middle. This CDR3 is 13 amino acids long. Looked up from germline, CDR1 is SGHRS and CDR2 is YFSETQ. Written as DNA, the CDR3 is TGCGCCAGCGCCCGTGGAGAGCTTTACGAGCAGTACTTC. It codes for CASARGELYEQYF.

This chain uses TRBV28 with TRBJ2-7, with TRBD2 matching over 7 bases. V lost 3 bases to trimming and J lost 4 bases; unmatched junction nucleotides: 9. Germline V gives CDR1 MDHEN, CDR2 SYDVKM. The CDR3 covers 15 residues. The CDR3 DNA follows: TGTGCCAGCAGTTTTACTTTCCGCGGGAGTTACGAGCAGTACTTC. It is translated as CASSFTFRGSYEQYF.

CDR3 DNA: TGTGCCAGCAGCTGGGGACAGGGGCGGGCAGATACGCAGTATTTT. Its protein is CASSWGQGRADTQYF. The rearrangement links TRBV5-8 to TRBJ2-3; TRBD1 matches at 10 bases. This CDR3 has 15 residues. The J segment lost 4 bases and the V segment lost 3 bases, leaving 5 bases of the junction unmatched. Germline values: CDR1 SGHTS, CDR2 YDEGEE.

The chain uses TRBV30 and TRBJ1-3; 7 bases match TRBD1. CDR1 and CDR2 (germline): GTSNPN, SVGIG (reference sequence). The length of the CDR3 is 16 residues. The ends lost 4 bases at V and 5 bases at J; junction bases unmatched: 14. CDR3: CAWIPAHYRGRNTIYF. The CDR3 DNA sequence: TGTGCCTGGATCCCGGCCCACTACAGGGGACGAAACACCATATATTTT.

The chain uses TRBV10-3 and TRBJ1-1, with D unclear. The ends were cut back, 0 bases at V and 2 bases at J, with 4 bases in the middle. There are 13 residues in the CDR3. Germline V gene lookup returns CDR1 ENHRY and CDR2 SYGVKD. The CDR3: CAISESANTEAFF. CDR3 sequence (DNA): TGTGCCATCAGTGAGTCGGCAAACACTGAAGCTTTCTTT.

The rearrangement uses TRBV7-6 and TRBJ2-2; D perhaps matches TRBD2 (6 bases). CDR3 length: 19 residues. Germline loops: CDR1 SGHVS, CDR2 FNYEAQ. Trimming shortened V by 3 bases and J by 2 bases, and 22 bases separated the two germline ends. This chain's CDR3 is CASSFSLGRRLLNTGELFF. The CDR3 DNA sequence: TGTGCCAGCAGCTTTTCACTCGGGAGACGCCTCCTTAACACCGGGGAGCTGTTTTTT.

The V gene is TRBV5-4, the J gene TRBJ1-1; D is unclear. The CDR3 is 12 amino acids. Trimming cost V 3 bases and J 1 base, with 4 bases left between them. Germline V gene lookup returns CDR1 SGHNT and CDR2 YYREEE (reference sequence). The CDR3 spells CASSSPNTEAFF. The CDR3, as DNA: TGTGCCAGCAGCTCTCCGAACACTGAAGCTTTCTTT.

A few counts support this clone. The chain couples TRBV28 to TRBJ1-1, with 9 bases aligning to TRBD1. Trimming at V came to 2 bases and at J to 6 bases, leaving 7 bases not matched to a gene. The CDR3 totals 15 residues. Germline loops: CDR1 MDHEN, CDR2 SYDVKM. The CDR3 nucleotides read TGTGCCAGCAGTTTAGACCTGGGGACAGGGCCTGAAGCTTTCTTT. Protein product: CASSLDLGTGPEAFF.

This chain connects TRBV6-1 to TRBJ1-5; the match to TRBD1 covers 9 bases. The ends lost 7 bases at V and 6 bases at J; junction bases unmatched: 4. This CDR3 spans 13 amino acids. Per the germline V gene, CDR1 is MNHNS and CDR2 is SASEGT. The CDR3 DNA sequence: TGTGCCAGCACTTGGGACAGGGCTCAGCCCCAGCATTTT. Translated: CASTWDRAQPQHF.

The genes are TRBV14 and TRBJ2-1; D not certain. Germline V gene data show CDR1 as SGHDN and CDR2 as FVKESK. There are 13 residues in the CDR3. The V gene lost 5 bases and the J gene lost 6 bases, with 11 bases spanning the gap. CDR3 protein: CASSTGLLNEQFF. In DNA form, the CDR3 reads TGTGCCAGCAGCACGGGTCTACTCAATGAGCAGTTCTTC.

The chain is built from TRBV9 and TRBJ1-3, with D unclear. Trimming took off 0 bases at V and 4 bases at J, with 8 bases between the two ends. The CDR3 totals 14 residues. Germline CDR1 and CDR2: SGDLS and YYNGEE. The CDR3 loop reads CASSVGGDGNTIYF. The CDR3 DNA sequence: TGTGCCAGCAGCGTAGGAGGTGACGGAAACACCATATATTTT.

This rearrangement joins TRBV4-1 to TRBJ1-5; D is undetermined. The V and J ends lost 1 base and 5 bases respectively, with 12 bases between them. Germline V lookup: CDR1 MGHRA, CDR2 YSYEKL. The CDR3 totals 15 residues. The CDR3: CASSQGSGSYQPQHF. The CDR3 DNA reads as TGCGCCAGCAGCCAAGGGTCCGGGTCCTATCAGCCCCAGCATTTT.

V usage is TRBV2 and J usage is TRBJ2-1; 14 bases are a match to TRBD2. Germline V CDR1 and CDR2: SNHLY, FYNNEI. This CDR3 region has 16 residues. J was trimmed by 10 bases and V by 7 bases; bases with no gene match: 12. CDR3 nucleotides: TGTGCCAGCACGAGGAGACTAGCGGGAGGGGTCGGGGAGCAGTTCTTC. This codes for CASTRRLAGGVGEQFF.

The gene calls are TRBV7-9 and TRBJ2-7; D might be TRBD1 (6 bases). Germline V gives CDR1 SEHNR, CDR2 FQNEAQ (reference sequence). The V end lost 7 bases, the J end lost 7 bases, and 20 bases lay between the germline ends. This CDR3 region has 14 residues. The CDR3 coding sequence is TGTGCCAGCATTAGGAGCCAGGGGCCAGGAGAGCAGTACTTC. The encoded protein is CASIRSQGPGEQYF. Full variable domain (outside the CDR3, taken from reference TRBV7-9 and TRBJ2-7): DTGVSQNPRHKITKRGQNVTFRCDPISEHNRLYWYRQTLGQGPEFLTYFQNEAQLEKSRLLSDRFSAERPKGSFSTLEIQRTEQGDSAMYLCASIRSQGPGEQYFGPGTRLTVT.

The chain combines TRBV7-9 with TRBJ2-5; 10 bases line up with TRBD1. The CDR3 is 14 residues long. Germline assignment: CDR1 SEHNR and CDR2 FQNEAQ (reference sequence). Trimming at V came to 7 bases and at J to 3 bases, leaving 5 bases not matched to a gene. The CDR3 here is CASIRQGAEETQYF. In nucleotides, the CDR3 is TGTGCCAGCATCAGACAGGGGGCTGAAGAGACCCAGTACTTC. The complete variable domain, with remaining parts taken from reference TRBV7-9 and TRBJ2-5, reads DTGVSQNPRHKITKRGQNVTFRCDPISEHNRLYWYRQTLGQGPEFLTYFQNEAQLEKSRLLSDRFSAERPKGSFSTLEIQRTEQGDSAMYLCASIRQGAEETQYFGPGTRLLVL.

V is TRBV29-1 and J is TRBJ2-5, with D maybe TRBD1 (6 bases). Germline CDR1 and CDR2: SQVTM and ANQGSEA. V was pared by 0 bases and J by 5 bases, with 13 bases between. The CDR3 sequence is 14 residues long. The CDR3 loop reads CSVEDQGGVETQYF. DNA of the CDR3: TGCAGCGTTGAAGATCAAGGGGGAGTGGAGACCCAGTACTTC.

The chain is built from TRBV7-8 and TRBJ2-5; TRBD2 agrees at 14 bases. The CDR3 has 17 residues. The germline CDR1 and CDR2 sequences are SGHVS and FQNEAQ. Trimming took 5 bases from V and 7 from J; bases not matched to a gene: 12. The DNA of the CDR3 is TGTGCCAGCAGCAGAGTACGACTAGCGGGAGGGGCAGGGACCCAGTACTTC. Protein sequence: CASSRVRLAGGAGTQYF.

The gene calls are TRBV27 and TRBJ2-3, with 13 nucleotides matching TRBD2. The CDR3 covers 21 residues. The germline V gene has CDR1 MNHEY and CDR2 SMNVEV (reference sequence). Germline trimming cut 2 bases from V and 1 base from J; bases unmatched to any gene: 15. In DNA form, the CDR3 reads TGTGCCAGCAGTTTACGCACTAGCGGGAGGGTGGGTATGATCGGCACAGATACGCAGTATTTT. As protein: CASSLRTSGRVGMIGTDTQYF.

The chain recombines TRBV15 with TRBJ1-1; a possible D gene is TRBD1 (6 bases). Germline lookup yields CDR1 LNHNV and CDR2 YYDKDF (reference sequence). V lost 3 bases and J 1 base, leaving 18 bases between the germline ends. The CDR3 has 17 residues. The CDR3 DNA follows: TGTGCCACCAGCAGTCCTCCAGGGAGGGGGGCGAACACTGAAGCTTTCTTT. It codes for CATSSPPGRGANTEAFF.

This CDR3 is CASSLGTGLGSPLHF. Here the CDR3 DNA reads TGTGCCAGCAGTTTGGGGACAGGTCTCGGATCACCCCTCCACTTT. The chain recombines TRBV27 with TRBJ1-6, with TRBD1 matching over 8 bases. V shed 3 bases, J shed 10 bases, and the junction held 8 bases outside the gene matches. CDR1 is MNHEY, CDR2 SMNVEV, per germline (reference sequence). CDR3 length: 15 amino acids.

The chain carries TRBV5-6 and TRBJ2-7; 8 nucleotides match TRBD2. This CDR3 has 14 amino acids. J was trimmed by 4 bases and V by 2 bases; bases with no gene match: 5. The germline V gene encodes CDR1 SGHDT and CDR2 YYEEEE. Written as DNA, the CDR3 is TGTGCCAGCAGCTTTGGGACTAGTTTATACGAGCAGTACTTC. Its translation: CASSFGTSLYEQYF.

The chain couples TRBV5-1 to TRBJ1-4; 7 nucleotides agree with TRBD1. The CDR3 covers 15 residues. Germline-derived CDR1 and CDR2 are SGHRS and YFSETQ. The J segment lost 3 bases and the V segment lost 3 bases, leaving 5 bases of the junction unmatched. The CDR3 DNA follows: TGCGCCAGCAGCTCCGTCAGGGGGTCTAATGAAAAACTGTTTTTT. This translates into CASSSVRGSNEKLFF.

The rearrangement joins TRBV27 to TRBJ2-1; D perhaps matches TRBD2 (5 bases). The germline gives CDR1 MNHEY, CDR2 SMNVEV (reference sequence). This CDR3 spans 17 amino acids. V was cut by 8 bases and J by 0 bases, with 20 bases left in between. The CDR3 here is CASRSYQRLSSYNEQFF. The CDR3 DNA sequence: TGTGCCAGCCGTAGTTATCAGCGGTTGAGCTCCTACAATGAGCAGTTCTTC.

V usage is TRBV11-1 and J usage is TRBJ2-1, with D possibly being TRBD1 (5 bases). V lost 3 bases and J 5 bases, leaving 11 bases between the germline ends. Germline CDR1 and CDR2: SGHAT and FQDESV (reference sequence). The CDR3 is 14 amino acids. The chain's CDR3 is CASSLGRGHNEQFF. The DNA of the CDR3 is TGTGCCAGCAGCTTGGGGCGCGGACACAATGAGCAGTTCTTC.

This chain joins TRBV13 and TRBJ2-3; 7 bases map to TRBD1. The V and J ends lost 4 bases and 2 bases, in that order; junction bases with no gene match: 3. The CDR3 is 14 residues long. The germline gives CDR1 PRHDT, CDR2 FYEKMQ (reference sequence). CDR3 bases: TGTGCCAGCAGCTACAGGGGTTACACAGATACGCAGTATTTT. Translating gives CASSYRGYTDTQYF.

In its sample, this clone was seen a few times. The chain uses TRBV14 and TRBJ1-1; D is perhaps TRBD1 (5 bases). The CDR3 is 13 amino acids. The V end was cut by 0 bases, the J end by 11 bases, with 13 bases between. Germline CDR1 is SGHDN and CDR2 is FVKESK. In nucleotides, the CDR3 is TGTGCCAGCAGCCAAGACTTGGGACTCGGGGCTTTCTTT. This encodes CASSQDLGLGAFF.

The rearrangement links TRBV28 to TRBJ2-7; D uncertain. CDR1 and CDR2 (germline): MDHEN, SYDVKM. The ends were cut back, 3 bases at V and 2 bases at J, with 20 bases in the middle. This CDR3 spans 17 amino acids. The CDR3 DNA reads as TGTGCCAGCAGTTTTCTTGAGTCCGCGGCCAGTCCCTACGAGCAGTACTTC. It encodes CASSFLESAASPYEQYF. The full variable domain, completed using reference TRBV28 and TRBJ2-7, is DVKVTQSSRYLVKRTGEKVFLECVQDMDHENMFWYRQDPGLGLRLIYFSYDVKMKEKGDIPEGYSVSREKKERFSLILESASTNQTSMYLCASSFLESAASPYEQYFGPGTRLTVT.